This note documents a single T cell receptor (beta chain) sequence. Its antigen is not identified. The germline CDR1 and CDR2 sequences are KGHSH and LQKENI. Trimming cost V 0 bases and J 8 bases, with 13 bases left between them. The CDR3 has 15 residues. Quantitative 5'-RACE with molecular barcodes produced the TCR beta libraries. TCRdb ran MiXCR on the 5' RACE reads and lists one entry per CDR3 protein. Of approximately 540,000 distinct CDR3 sequences in the sample, about an eighth were seen once. The data are from a study of CD8 T cells in ankylosing spondylitis. General study results and limits: The study identified a TCR beta motif of several highly homologous variants that appeared characteristic of ankylosing spondylitis blood. Disease-linked clones reportedly showed significant enrichment in matched ankylosing spondylitis synovial fluid.

This clonotype was obtained from a male donor with ankylosing spondylitis. Sequenced: blood, either unsorted or a sorted T cell fraction (not recorded which). V is TRBV18 and J is TRBJ1-4; maybe TRBD1 (5 bases). The CDR3 bases are TGTGCCAGCTCACCACCGCAGGGCGCAAGGGAAAAACTGTTTTTT. It is translated as CASSPPQGAREKLFF.